The rows below give T cell receptor beta chains drawn from one sample of a study of T cell repertoires in cytomegalovirus infection. Each CDR3 protein is one row after TCRdb ran MiXCR on the reads. Here the sample spans approximately 500,000 distinct CDR3 sequences, about 15% being singletons. The material sequenced was CD8+ T cells from PBMCs. The receptors originated from a human donor in good health (CMV status not recorded). Some clones in this sample may be carry-over from other donors' samples. Each CDR3 is given with its conserved first and last residue. A D gene is named only where the DNA matches it firmly. Clone size is stated in some rows and not others, as once, few, many or a class when expanded.

cdr3_aa cdr3_nt j_call clone_size v_call cdr3_length d_call
CASSSGQPVYGYTF TGTGCCAGCAGCTCGGGACAGCCCGTCTATGGCTACACCTTC TRBJ1-2 . TRBV5-4 14 TRBD1
CASSQGQGRTDTQYF TGCGCCAGCAGCCAAGGACAGGGACGCACAGATACGCAGTATTTT TRBJ2-3 many TRBV4-1 15 TRBD1
CASSHQDRGQNTEAFF TGCGCCAGCAGCCACCAGGACAGGGGGCAGAACACTGAAGCTTTCTTT TRBJ1-1 few TRBV4-1 16 TRBD1
CASSLVSPGVGEQYF TGTGCCAGCAGCTTAGTTTCCCCGGGGGTAGGGGAGCAGTACTTC TRBJ2-7 . TRBV7-9 15 .
CASSPPRWGGSHNEQFF TGTGCCAGCAGCCCCCCCCGATGGGGAGGGTCTCACAATGAGCAGTTCTTC TRBJ2-1 . TRBV5-4 17 TRBD2
CATSSQWGEQYF TGTGCCACCAGCAGCCAGTGGGGAGAGCAGTACTTC TRBJ2-7 many TRBV15 12 .
CASSLLGTGNQPQHF TGTGCCAGCAGCTTGTTGGGGACAGGGAATCAGCCCCAGCATTTT TRBJ1-5 . TRBV5-8 15 TRBD1
CASSFRTDTQYF TGTGCCAGCAGCTTTCGCACAGATACGCAGTATTTT TRBJ2-3 many TRBV7-9 12 .
CASSSRLAVGEADTQYF TGTGCCAGCAGCTCCCGACTAGCGGTGGGAGAAGCAGATACGCAGTATTTT TRBJ2-3 few TRBV11-3 17 TRBD2
CASSLNRQGPEQYF TGTGCCAGCAGCTTGAATCGACAGGGCCCAGAGCAGTACTTC TRBJ2-7 many TRBV7-9 14 TRBD1
CASSSMTGHSGNTIYF TGTGCCAGCAGTTCGATGACAGGGCACTCTGGAAACACCATATATTTT TRBJ1-3 . TRBV28 16 TRBD1
CATSRDSGLAGGRRNEQFF TGTGCCACCAGCAGAGATTCAGGGCTAGCGGGAGGGCGGCGGAATGAGCAGTTCTTC TRBJ2-1 many TRBV15 19 TRBD2
CASSLDRGGNTIYF TGTGCCAGCAGCTTGGACAGGGGTGGAAACACCATATATTTT TRBJ1-3 few TRBV11-2 14 TRBD1
CASTPVRGATGNTIYF TGTGCCAGCACCCCTGTTCGGGGGGCGACAGGAAACACCATATATTTT TRBJ1-3 many TRBV7-6 16 .
CASSVGDRDVLGYTF TGTGCCAGCAGCGTAGGGGACAGGGACGTTCTTGGCTACACCTTC TRBJ1-2 . TRBV9 15 TRBD1
CASSLGFRLRDYNEQFF TGTGCCAGCAGCTTAGGGTTCCGTTTGAGGGACTACAATGAGCAGTTCTTC TRBJ2-1 many TRBV7-2 17 .
CASGLARDRVKSNQPQHF TGTGCTAGTGGTTTGGCCCGGGACAGGGTAAAGAGCAATCAGCCCCAGCATTTT TRBJ1-5 many TRBV12-5 18 TRBD1
CASNPGGYQHQHF TGTGCCAGCAATCCAGGGGGATACCAGCACCAGCATTTT TRBJ1-5 . TRBV28 13 TRBD1
CASSELAGGSTDTQYF TGTGCCAGCAGTGAGTTAGCGGGGGGTAGCACAGATACGCAGTATTTT TRBJ2-3 . TRBV6-4 16 TRBD2
CAISESTSGRPDTQYF TGTGCCATCAGTGAGTCGACTAGCGGGAGACCAGATACGCAGTATTTT TRBJ2-3 many TRBV10-3 16 TRBD2
CASSQITGNQPQHF TGCGCCAGCAGCCAAATAACAGGGAATCAGCCCCAGCATTTT TRBJ1-5 few TRBV4-1 14 .
CASMSSGAWDEQYF TGTGCCAGCATGAGTAGCGGGGCCTGGGACGAGCAGTACTTC TRBJ2-7 . TRBV27 14 TRBD2